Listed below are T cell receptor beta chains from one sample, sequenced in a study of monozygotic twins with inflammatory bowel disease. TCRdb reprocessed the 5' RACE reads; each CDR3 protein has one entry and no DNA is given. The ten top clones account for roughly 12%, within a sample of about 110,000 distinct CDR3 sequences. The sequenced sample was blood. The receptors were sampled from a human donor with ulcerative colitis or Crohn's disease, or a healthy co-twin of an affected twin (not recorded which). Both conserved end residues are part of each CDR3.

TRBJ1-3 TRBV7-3 CASSSGPGNTIYF
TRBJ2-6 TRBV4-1 CASSQGAAEASSGANVLTF
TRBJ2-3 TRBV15 CATSIDRSTDTQYF
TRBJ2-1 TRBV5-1 CASSLAQDSGEQFF
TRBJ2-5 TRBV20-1 CSAPGLAGGASQETQYF
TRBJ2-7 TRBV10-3 CAISDSAGLAYEQYF
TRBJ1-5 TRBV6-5 CASSYPGQGTSNQPQHF
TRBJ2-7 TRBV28 CASSSGTAPPYEQYF
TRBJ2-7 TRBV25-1 CASSELSELYEQYF
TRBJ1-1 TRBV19 CASSGKSQGVNTEAFF
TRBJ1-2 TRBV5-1 CASSLDSELYGYTF
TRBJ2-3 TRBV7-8 CASSSPPGADTQYF
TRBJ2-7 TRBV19 CASSISGAVYEQYF
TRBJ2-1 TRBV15 CATSREGGAREQFF
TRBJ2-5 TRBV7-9 CASIGPTEETQYF
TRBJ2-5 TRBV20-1 CSARVTAGAQYF
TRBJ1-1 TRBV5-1 CASSLPDPGQRTEAFF